Listed here are 26 T cell receptor beta chains from one sample, sequenced in a study of regulatory T cells in long-lasting Graves disease. Time point: newly diagnosed GD, antithyroid drugs for less than 3 months. RNA isolated from PBMCs was used to make the TCR library. To make TCR beta libraries, researchers used iRepertoire HTBI primers and Arm-PCR of CDR3 regions. Using its own MiXCR run on the multiplex PCR reads, TCRdb lists one record per CDR3 protein. The sample records 410,000 or so distinct CDR3 sequences, about 15% being singletons. These data were also reused for a study on T cells in Graves' hyperthyroidism and ophthalmopathy.

The sequences come from peripheral blood mononuclear cells (PBMCs), collected at new diagnosis, from a patient treated with antithyroid drugs. The receptors were gathered from a woman younger than 45 with Graves disease.

This clonotype was detected many times. The J gene is TRBJ2-3, the V gene TRBV4-2, with a tentative D call TRBD2 (6 bases). Germline V gene sequence: CDR1 LGHNA, CDR2 YNFKEQ. The germline V and J ends were trimmed by 0 bases and 2 bases, with 9 bases remaining between them. This CDR3 spans 15 amino acids. In DNA form, the CDR3 reads TGTGCCAGCAGCCAAGAAGCGGGCGTCACAGATACGCAGTATTTT. Amino acids: CASSQEAGVTDTQYF.

This clonotype was observed at least ten times. The chain combines TRBV12-3 or TRBV12-4 with TRBJ2-3, with D tentatively TRBD1 or TRBD2 (5 bases each). CDR3 length: 18 residues. Between the trimmed V and J ends, which lost 3 bases and 1 base, there was a span of 20 bases. CDR3 protein: CASSLTKIGEIGTDTQYF. Here the CDR3 DNA reads TGTGCCAGCAGTTTGACCAAAATAGGGGAGATCGGCACAGATACGCAGTATTTT.

The genes are TRBV27 and TRBJ1-5, with 9 positions matching TRBD1. From germline, CDR1 is MNHEY and CDR2 SMNVEV (reference sequence). This CDR3 comprises 13 residues. V lost 6 bases to trimming and J lost 8 bases; unmatched junction nucleotides: 5. CDR3 region: CASSRRDREPQHF. The CDR3 region has the DNA TGTGCCAGCAGCCGACGGGACAGGGAGCCCCAGCATTTT.

There are many counts of this clonotype. The V and J genes are TRBV12-3 or TRBV12-4 and TRBJ1-2, with D perhaps matching TRBD1 (5 bases). Between the trimmed V and J ends, which lost 6 bases and 8 bases, there was a span of 13 bases. CDR3 length equals 12 residues. Here the CDR3 reads CASRPGPGGYTF. CDR3 coding DNA: TGTGCCAGCAGACCGGGACCTGGGGGCTACACCTTC.

The gene calls are TRBV6-1 and TRBJ2-1, with D perhaps being TRBD1 or TRBD2 (5 bases each). V dropped 11 bases and J dropped 8 bases, with 22 bases sitting between them. The CDR3 covers 14 residues. Germline V gene data show CDR1 as MNHNS and CDR2 as SASEGT. This CDR3 is CASRRDDPGDEQFF. The CDR3 nucleotides are TGTGCCTCCCGAAGGGACGACCCCGGCGATGAGCAGTTCTTC.

The chain is built from TRBV29-1 and TRBJ2-1; 9 positions match TRBD2. Germline V lookup: CDR1 SQVTM, CDR2 ANQGSEA. Trimming removed 4 bases from V and 4 bases from J; junction bases left unmatched: 5. There are 14 residues in the CDR3. The CDR3 DNA reads TGCAGCGTTGCGGCTAGCGGGGAGTACAATGAGCAGTTCTTC. It translates to CSVAASGEYNEQFF.

This clonotype showed up many times. The chain employs TRBV28 and TRBJ2-1; 9 bases match TRBD1. CDR3 size: 15 residues. Germline trimming cut 5 bases from V and 3 bases from J; bases unmatched to any gene: 5. The germline V gene encodes CDR1 MDHEN and CDR2 SYDVKM. CDR3 amino acids: CASSTRDRVYNEQFF. The DNA for the CDR3 is TGTGCCAGCAGTACCCGGGACAGGGTCTACAATGAGCAGTTCTTC.

This clonotype was picked up a small number of times. The chain couples TRBV5-6 to TRBJ1-2; D is undetermined. Germline CDR1 and CDR2: SGHDT and YYEEEE. The V gene lost 2 bases and the J gene lost 6 bases, with 11 bases spanning the gap. The CDR3 sequence is 13 residues long. CDR3 loop: CASSLSLANGYTF. The CDR3 DNA is TGTGCCAGCAGCTTATCACTCGCCAATGGCTACACCTTC.

Many counts were recorded for this clonotype. This chain connects TRBV20-1 to TRBJ2-3, with TRBD2 matching over 7 bases. Per the germline V gene, CDR1 is DFQATT and CDR2 is SNEGSKA (reference sequence). After removal of 5 bases from V and 10 bases from J, the junction contained 15 bases not matched to a gene. This CDR3 contains 14 residues. Here the CDR3 reads CSAGGGSRSKAQYF. CDR3 DNA sequence: TGCAGTGCTGGGGGGGGGAGTCGTTCCAAAGCGCAGTATTTT.

Comment on this clonotype: It may be a read error: a sequence one base away is much more abundant. The CDR3 nucleotides are TGTGCCAGCAGTTTTCTCCGCCCCGTAAACACCGGGGAGCTGTTTTTT. Translating it yields CASSFLRPVNTGELFF. The rearrangement joins TRBV6-2 or TRBV6-3 to TRBJ2-2; D is unresolved. Germline loops: CDR1 MNHEY, CDR2 SVGEGT. Trimming pared 4 bases from V and 2 bases from J, leaving 14 bases between. The CDR3 spans 16 residues.

There are many counts of this clonotype. The chain joins TRBV5-1 to TRBJ2-1; 13 positions match TRBD2. Germline trimming cut 7 bases from V and 6 bases from J; bases unmatched to any gene: 7. The CDR3 covers 15 residues. CDR1 is SGHRS, CDR2 YFSETQ, per germline. The CDR3 protein is CASQGLAGDVNEQFF. For the CDR3, the DNA is TGCGCCAGCCAAGGACTAGCGGGAGATGTCAATGAGCAGTTCTTC.

J is TRBJ2-1 and V is TRBV5-1, with unresolved D. The V end was cut by 4 bases, the J end by 1 base, with 6 bases between. The CDR3 consists of 13 residues. The germline gives CDR1 SGHRS, CDR2 YFSETQ. Here the CDR3 DNA reads TGCGCCAGCAGCATGCTGTCCTACAATGAGCAGTTCTTC. It encodes CASSMLSYNEQFF.

The chain recombines TRBV19 with TRBJ2-1, with 10 bases that match TRBD2. The CDR3 length is 16 residues. V was clipped by 6 bases and J by 6 bases; unmatched bases: 11. CDR1 and CDR2 from the germline V gene are LNHDA and SQIVND (reference sequence). The CDR3, as DNA: TGTGCCAGTAGCCAGGGTTCGGTAGCGGGAGGCAATGAGCAGTTCTTC. Its protein product is CASSQGSVAGGNEQFF.

The gene calls are TRBV19 and TRBJ1-1; D might be TRBD1 (5 bases). Deletions cut 1 base from V and 5 bases from J, with 14 bases between. Per the germline V gene, CDR1 is LNHDA and CDR2 is SQIVND (reference sequence). The CDR3 is 15 amino acids. The CDR3 sequence is CASSIVYGGDTEAFF. The CDR3, as DNA: TGTGCCAGTAGTATAGTGTACGGGGGTGATACTGAAGCTTTCTTT.

The gene calls are TRBV9 and TRBJ1-3; D is possibly TRBD1 (5 bases). Trimming removed 2 bases from V and 2 bases from J, with 8 bases in between. In germline, CDR1 is SGDLS, CDR2 YYNGEE. The CDR3 covers 14 residues. CDR3 DNA: TGTGCCAGCAGCGTCTCGGACACTGGAAACACCATATATTTT. Amino acids: CASSVSDTGNTIYF.

This clonotype was seen ten or more times. The chain has TRBV20-1 and TRBJ1-4, with unresolved D. Germline V CDR1 and CDR2: DFQATT, SNEGSKA (reference sequence). Trimming took off 7 bases at V and 14 bases at J, with 17 bases between the two ends. CDR3 length: 11 residues. DNA of the CDR3: TGCAGTGTCCCTGAGGCGAGGAAGCTGTTTTTT. It yields the protein CSVPEARKLFF.

As for this clonotype: At one end, the junction sequence differs from germline, possibly due to a read error. The V call is TRBV9, the J call TRBJ2-1; possibly TRBD1 for D (6 bases). The germline V gene has CDR1 SGDLS and CDR2 YYNGEE. There are 15 residues in the CDR3. The CDR3 protein is CASSVGQAPQGSLLF. The DNA of the CDR3 is TGTGCCAGCAGCGTAGGACAGGCCCCCCAGGGATCCCTGCTTTTC.

This clonotype was counted a few times. The chain combines TRBV2 with TRBJ2-3; TRBD2 matches 11 bases. V lost 6 bases, J lost 3 bases, and 11 bases stayed unmatched. Germline V gives CDR1 SNHLY, CDR2 FYNNEI. This CDR3 is built from 17 residues. In nucleotides, the CDR3 is TGTGCCAGCAGCCAAGATCTAACTAGCGGGAGAACAGATACGCAGTATTTT. It yields the protein CASSQDLTSGRTDTQYF. Supplemented by reference TRBV2 and TRBJ2-3, the full variable domain reads EPEVTQTPSHQVTQMGQEVILRCVPISNHLYFYWYRQILGQKVEFLVSFYNNEISEKSEIFDDQFSVERPDGSNFTLKIRSTKLEDSAMYFCASSQDLTSGRTDTQYFGPGTRLTVL.

This clonotype appeared a few times. The V and J genes are TRBV12-3 or TRBV12-4 and TRBJ2-5; D gene ambiguous. Deletions cut 6 bases from V and 3 bases from J, with 11 bases between. The CDR3 runs 13 residues. CDR3 region: CASRNYHKETQYF. Here the CDR3 DNA reads TGTGCCAGCAGGAACTACCACAAAGAGACCCAGTACTTC.

The chain couples TRBV9 to TRBJ2-1; D assignment may be TRBD1 or TRBD2 (5 bases each). V was pared by 0 bases and J by 9 bases, with 10 bases between. There are 13 residues in the CDR3. CDR1 and CDR2 from the germline V gene are SGDLS and YYNGEE. The CDR3 DNA sequence: TGTGCCAGCAGCGTAGGCGGTGGGACTGAGCAGTTCTTC. This codes for CASSVGGGTEQFF.

V usage is TRBV5-1 and J usage is TRBJ1-2; tentatively, D is TRBD1 (5 bases). Trimming pared 2 bases from V and 1 base from J, leaving 12 bases between. The CDR3 consists of 15 residues. CDR1 is SGHRS, CDR2 YFSETQ, per germline. In nucleotides, the CDR3 is TGCGCCAGCAGCTTAGGACATGTCGATAACTATGGCTACACCTTC. Residues: CASSLGHVDNYGYTF. The full variable domain, in which reference TRBV5-1 and TRBJ1-2 provide the parts outside the CDR3, is KAGVTQTPRYLIKTRGQQVTLSCSPISGHRSVSWYQQTPGQGLQFLFEYFSETQRNKGNFPGRFSGRQFSNSRSEMNVSTLELGDSALYLCASSLGHVDNYGYTFGSGTRLTVV.

The sample holds a few counts of this clonotype. The CDR3 sequence is CSALTSLAGELFF. CDR3 in DNA: TGCAGCGCCCTGACTAGTTTGGCCGGGGAGCTGTTTTTT. The chain employs TRBV29-1 and TRBJ2-2, with a weak D call TRBD2 (6 bases). Germline assignment: CDR1 SQVTM and CDR2 ANQGSEA. V shed 7 bases and J shed 6 bases, with 15 bases lying between them. This CDR3 contains 13 residues.

This clonotype was seen ten or more times. The chain joins TRBV28 to TRBJ1-5; the match to TRBD1 covers 8 bases. The V gene end was trimmed by 11 bases and the J gene end by 0 bases; junction bases not matched to a gene: 9. The CDR3 contains 15 residues. Looked up from germline, CDR1 is MDHEN and CDR2 is SYDVKM. CDR3 sequence reads: CASYRGRYSNQPQHF. CDR3 DNA sequence: TGTGCCTCGTACAGGGGGAGGTATAGCAATCAGCCCCAGCATTTT.

Turning to this clonotype: A much larger clone lies a single base off, so this may be a read error. The chain has TRBV7-8 and TRBJ1-4; D not resolved. Between the trimmed V and J ends, which lost 5 bases and 1 base, there was a span of 11 bases. The CDR3 sequence is 15 residues long. The germline V gene has CDR1 SGHVS and CDR2 FQNEAQ. CDR3 sequence reads: CASSARLRTNEKLFF. CDR3 coding DNA: TGTGCCAGCAGCGCCCGACTCCGAACTAATGAAAAACTGTTTTTT.

This clonotype appeared many times. J is TRBJ1-2 and V is TRBV30, with 9 positions matching TRBD1. Germline V CDR1 and CDR2: GTSNPN, SVGIG (reference sequence). After removal of 3 bases from V and 5 bases from J, the junction contained 7 bases not matched to a gene. This CDR3 spans 14 amino acids. For the CDR3, the DNA is TGTGCCTGGAGGCAGACAGGGGGGCGGTATGGCTACACCTTC. Its translation is CAWRQTGGRYGYTF.

The V gene is TRBV11-2, the J gene TRBJ2-1; TRBD2 is a possible D gene (5 bases). Germline lookup yields CDR1 SGHAT and CDR2 FQNNGV. V was shortened by 3 bases and J by 9 bases, with 12 bases between the two germline ends. CDR3 length: 13 residues. Here the CDR3 reads CASSFRGSGEQFF. The CDR3 region has the DNA TGTGCCAGCAGCTTCCGAGGGAGCGGTGAGCAGTTCTTC.